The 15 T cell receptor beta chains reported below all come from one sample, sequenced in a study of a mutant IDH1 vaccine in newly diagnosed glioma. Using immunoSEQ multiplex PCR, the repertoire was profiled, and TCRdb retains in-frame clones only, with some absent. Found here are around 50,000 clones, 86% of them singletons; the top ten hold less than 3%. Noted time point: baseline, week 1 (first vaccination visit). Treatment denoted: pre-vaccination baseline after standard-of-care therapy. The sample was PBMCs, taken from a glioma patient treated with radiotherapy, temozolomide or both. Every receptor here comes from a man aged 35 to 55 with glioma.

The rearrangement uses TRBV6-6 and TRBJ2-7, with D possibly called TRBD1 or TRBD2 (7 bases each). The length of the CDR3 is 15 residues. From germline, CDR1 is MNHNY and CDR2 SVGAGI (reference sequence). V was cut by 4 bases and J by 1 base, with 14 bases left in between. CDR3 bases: TGTGCCAGCAGTTGGGAGGGGGCGAAATCCTACGAGCAGTACTTC. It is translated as CASSWEGAKSYEQYF.

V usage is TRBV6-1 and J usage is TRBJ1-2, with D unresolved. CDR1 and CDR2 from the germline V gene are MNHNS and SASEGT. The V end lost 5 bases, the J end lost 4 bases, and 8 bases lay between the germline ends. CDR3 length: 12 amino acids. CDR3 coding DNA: TGTGCCAGCAGTACAGCCCCCTATGGCTACACCTTC. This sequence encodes CASSTAPYGYTF.

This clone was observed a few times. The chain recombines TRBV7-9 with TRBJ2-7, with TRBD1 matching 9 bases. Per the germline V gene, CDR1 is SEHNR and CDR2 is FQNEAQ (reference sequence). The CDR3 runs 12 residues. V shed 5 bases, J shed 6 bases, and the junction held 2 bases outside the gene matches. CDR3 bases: TGTGCCAGCAGCGGACAGGGGCGCGAGCAGTACTTC. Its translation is CASSGQGREQYF.

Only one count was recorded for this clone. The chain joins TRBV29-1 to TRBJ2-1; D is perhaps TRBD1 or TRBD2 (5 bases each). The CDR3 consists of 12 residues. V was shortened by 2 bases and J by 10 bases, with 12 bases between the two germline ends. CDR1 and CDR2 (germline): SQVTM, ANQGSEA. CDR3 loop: CSVESQGEEQFF. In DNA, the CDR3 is TGCAGCGTTGAAAGTCAGGGAGAAGAGCAGTTCTTC.

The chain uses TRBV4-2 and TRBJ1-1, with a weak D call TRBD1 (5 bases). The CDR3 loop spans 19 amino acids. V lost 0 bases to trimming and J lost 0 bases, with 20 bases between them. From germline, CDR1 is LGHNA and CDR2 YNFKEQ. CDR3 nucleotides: TGTGCCAGCAGCCAAGACTTATCGGGTGGGGCCCTACTGAACACTGAAGCTTTCTTT. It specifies CASSQDLSGGALLNTEAFF.

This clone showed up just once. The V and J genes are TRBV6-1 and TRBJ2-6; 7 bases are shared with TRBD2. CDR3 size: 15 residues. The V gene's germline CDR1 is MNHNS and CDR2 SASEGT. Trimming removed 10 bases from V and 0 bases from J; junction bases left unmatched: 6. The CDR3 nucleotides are TGTGCCATACTAGCGTGGACCTCTGGGGCCAACGTCCTGACTTTC. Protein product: CAILAWTSGANVLTF.

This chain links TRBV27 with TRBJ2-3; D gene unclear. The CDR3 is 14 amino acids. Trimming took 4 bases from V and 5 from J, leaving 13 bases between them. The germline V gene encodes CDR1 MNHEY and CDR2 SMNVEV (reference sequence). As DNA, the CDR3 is TGTGCCAGCAGTTACAAGGGTAGAGGAGATACGCAGTATTTT. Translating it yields CASSYKGRGDTQYF.

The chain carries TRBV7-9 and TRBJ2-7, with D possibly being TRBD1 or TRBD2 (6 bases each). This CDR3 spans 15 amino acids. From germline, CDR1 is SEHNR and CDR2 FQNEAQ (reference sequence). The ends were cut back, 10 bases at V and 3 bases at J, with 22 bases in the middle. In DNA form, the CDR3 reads TGTGCCAACACGGTTGTTGGGGGGCGGGACTACGAGCAGTACTTC. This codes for CANTVVGGRDYEQYF.

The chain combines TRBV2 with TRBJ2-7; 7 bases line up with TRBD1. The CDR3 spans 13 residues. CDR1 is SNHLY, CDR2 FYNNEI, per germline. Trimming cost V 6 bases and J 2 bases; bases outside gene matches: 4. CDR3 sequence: CASRRGQTYEQYF. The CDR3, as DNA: TGTGCCAGCAGAAGGGGACAGACCTACGAGCAGTACTTC.

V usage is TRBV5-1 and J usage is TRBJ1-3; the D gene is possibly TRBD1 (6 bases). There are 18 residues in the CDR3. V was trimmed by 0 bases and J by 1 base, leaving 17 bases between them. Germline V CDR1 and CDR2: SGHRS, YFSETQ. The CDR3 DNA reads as TGCGCCAGCAGCTTGGGTCGATCGGGGGGCTATTCTGGAAACACCATATATTTT. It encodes CASSLGRSGGYSGNTIYF.

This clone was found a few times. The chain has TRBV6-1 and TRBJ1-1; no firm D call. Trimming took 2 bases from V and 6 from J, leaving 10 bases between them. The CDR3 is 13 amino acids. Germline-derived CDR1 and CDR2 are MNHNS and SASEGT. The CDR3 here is CASSEMVGAEAFF. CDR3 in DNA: TGTGCCAGCAGTGAAATGGTCGGGGCTGAAGCTTTCTTT.

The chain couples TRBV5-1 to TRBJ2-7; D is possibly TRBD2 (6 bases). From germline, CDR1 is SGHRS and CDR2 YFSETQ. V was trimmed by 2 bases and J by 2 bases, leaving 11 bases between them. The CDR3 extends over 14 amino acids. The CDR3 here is CASSFSGRPYEQYF. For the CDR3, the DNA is TGCGCCAGCAGCTTTAGTGGGAGGCCCTACGAGCAGTACTTC. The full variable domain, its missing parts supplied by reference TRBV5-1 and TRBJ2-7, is KAGVTQTPRYLIKTRGQQVTLSCSPISGHRSVSWYQQTPGQGLQFLFEYFSETQRNKGNFPGRFSGRQFSNSRSEMNVSTLELGDSALYLCASSFSGRPYEQYFGPGTRLTVT.

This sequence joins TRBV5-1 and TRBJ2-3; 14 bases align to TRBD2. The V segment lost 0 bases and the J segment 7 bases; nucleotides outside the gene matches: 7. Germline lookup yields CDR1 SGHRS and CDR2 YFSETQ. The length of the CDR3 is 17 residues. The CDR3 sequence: CASSLVGTSGSQNTQYF. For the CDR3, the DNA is TGCGCCAGCAGCTTGGTAGGGACTAGCGGGAGTCAGAATACGCAGTATTTT.

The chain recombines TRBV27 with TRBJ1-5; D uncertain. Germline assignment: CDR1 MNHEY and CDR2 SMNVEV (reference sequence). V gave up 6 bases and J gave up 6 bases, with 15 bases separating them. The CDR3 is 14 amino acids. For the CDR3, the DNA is TGTGCCAGCAGGTCCCGTCCTGAGCTTCAGCCCCAGCATTTT. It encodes CASRSRPELQPQHF.

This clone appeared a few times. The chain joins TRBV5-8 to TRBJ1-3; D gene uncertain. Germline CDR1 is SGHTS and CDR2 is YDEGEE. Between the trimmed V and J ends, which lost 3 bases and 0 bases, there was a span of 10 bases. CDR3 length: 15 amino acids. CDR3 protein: CASSSDTYSGNTIYF. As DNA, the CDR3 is TGTGCCAGCAGCTCTGACACCTACTCTGGAAACACCATATATTTT.